This TCR beta chain came from a study of tumor-infiltrating lymphocytes in primary liver carcinoma. Total RNA amounting to roughly 480 ng was the source from which TCR beta cDNA was made with a constant-region primer. Libraries covering TCR beta were generated through three nested multiplex PCR rounds (using a slightly modified ARM-PCR). TRBV1-TRBV30 forward and Cbeta reverse primers drove the first two roughly 9-cycle rounds. TCRdb recomputed calls from the multiplex PCR reads with MiXCR, one row per CDR3 protein. The repertoire holds some 40,000 distinct CDR3 sequences, about 75% seen once, with 35% to 45% in the top ten. Extraction of RNA together with DNA used 20-30 mg of unsorted bulk tissue. The CDR3 has 15 residues. Germline V CDR1 and CDR2: SGHAT, FQNNGV.

The sequenced material came from tumor-adjacent normal liver tissue. V and J are TRBV11-2 and TRBJ2-1, with 9 bases identical to TRBD1. The clonotype comes from a man aged 40-49 years with primary liver carcinoma and hepatitis B virus infection. CDR3 sequence (DNA): TGTCCTAGCAGCATTCCGGGACAGGGTTTCAATGAGCAGTTCTTC. As protein: CPSSIPGQGFNEQFF.